One T cell receptor beta chain is described in this entry. Its antigen remains unknown. TCRB transcripts that were expressed got sequenced, as all of the isolated RNA had been reverse transcribed. Sequencing was performed with immunoSEQ multiplex PCR; in TCRdb, only in-frame clones are kept and a portion is missing. The table includes hundreds of thousands of clones, more than 12% detected once. Sorting of CD4+ naive, central memory, regulatory and stem cell-like memory cells was performed via CD45RO/CCR7/CD25/CD127/CD95/CD27. The length of the CDR3 is 15 residues. Germline V gene lookup returns CDR1 SGHRS and CDR2 YFSETQ. V lost 2 bases and J lost 5, with 14 bases in between. The record originates from a study of beta chain features in type 1 diabetes. General study results and limits: Cells with high TCR expression could be over-represented by cDNA sequencing. Type 1 diabetes patients had moderately but significantly shorter TCRB CDR3s in all four CD4+ subsets.

Sequenced material: naive CD4+ T cells from blood. The chain recombines TRBV5-1 with TRBJ2-1; tentative D call: TRBD1 (6 bases). The clonotype comes from a man younger than 30 with type 1 diabetes. This CDR3 reads CASSFGWTADNEQFF. The CDR3 DNA reads as TGCGCCAGCAGCTTTGGCTGGACAGCAGACAATGAGCAGTTCTTC.